The 18 T cell receptor beta chains below all came from one sample that was sequenced in a study of blood T cell repertoires in COVID-19. Profiled with immunoSEQ multiplex PCR; TCRdb holds only in-frame clones, not every one. The data contain roughly 180,000 clones, 65% to 85% of them singletons. Material for sequencing was peripheral blood. These receptors all come from a man in his fifties or sixties with active or convalescent COVID-19.

This sequence joins TRBV14 and TRBJ1-1; 8 bases agree with TRBD1. Germline CDR1 reads SGHDN; CDR2 reads FVKESK. The ends lost 7 bases at V and 1 base at J; junction bases unmatched: 11. The CDR3 has 16 amino acids. CDR3 protein: CASTPQGAWSNTEAFF. In DNA form, the CDR3 reads TGTGCCAGCACCCCGCAGGGGGCTTGGTCGAACACTGAAGCTTTCTTT.

In its sample, this clone was seen once. This chain links TRBV5-5 with TRBJ1-1; TRBD1 aligns across 11 bases. This CDR3 has 17 amino acids. V lost 3 bases to trimming and J lost 5 bases; unmatched junction nucleotides: 12. Germline V gene lookup returns CDR1 SGHKS and CDR2 YYEKEE (reference sequence). CDR3 protein: CASSWDYGQGARTEAFF. CDR3 DNA: TGTGCCAGCAGCTGGGACTATGGACAGGGGGCGAGGACTGAAGCTTTCTTT.

The chain uses TRBV25-1 and TRBJ2-7; 8 nucleotides line up with TRBD1. Germline CDR1 is MGHDK and CDR2 is SYGVNS. The J segment lost 6 bases and the V segment lost 6 bases, leaving 13 bases of the junction unmatched. This CDR3 has 15 amino acids. CDR3 loop: CASSAPGQVVGEQYF. The DNA of the CDR3 is TGTGCCAGCAGCGCTCCGGGACAGGTTGTGGGCGAGCAGTACTTC.

The chain is built from TRBV6-2 or TRBV6-3 and TRBJ2-2, with 12 bases matching TRBD2. Trimming took 4 bases from V and 7 from J; bases not matched to a gene: 10. Germline V gene data show CDR1 as MNHEY and CDR2 as SVGEGT. The CDR3 consists of 17 residues. The CDR3 coding sequence is TGTGCCAGCAGTTTGACTAGCGGGAGAAGGAAGATCGGGGAGCTGTTTTTT. Its translation: CASSLTSGRRKIGELFF.

The chain combines TRBV19 with TRBJ2-6; 7 bases match TRBD1. The germline CDR1 and CDR2 sequences are LNHDA and SQIVND (reference sequence). The junction had 17 bases not matched to a gene; V was cut back by 8 bases and J by 1 base. The CDR3 is 19 residues long. The CDR3 DNA sequence: TGTGCCAGTCAAAAAGAAAGACAGGGACGTCCGTCTGGGGCCAACGTCCTGACTTTC. Its protein is CASQKERQGRPSGANVLTF. The full variable domain, completed using reference TRBV19 and TRBJ2-6, is DGGITQSPKYLFRKEGQNVTLSCEQNLNHDAMYWYRQDPGQGLRLIYYSQIVNDFQKGDIAEGYSVSREKKESFPLTVTSAQKNPTAFYLCASQKERQGRPSGANVLTFGAGSRLTVL.

The gene calls are TRBV11-3 and TRBJ2-7, with 9 nucleotides matching TRBD1. V shed 1 base, J shed 5 bases, and the junction held 6 bases outside the gene matches. CDR1 is SGHNT and CDR2 is YENEEA in the germline V gene. This CDR3 region has 15 residues. This chain's CDR3 is CASSLGGDRVHEQYF. CDR3 DNA sequence: TGTGCCAGCAGCTTAGGAGGGGACAGGGTGCACGAGCAGTACTTC.

This clone was detected only a few times. CDR3 amino acids: CASSLLAGGGEQYF. The CDR3 DNA reads as TGTGCCAGCAGTTTACTAGCGGGAGGGGGAGAGCAGTACTTC. V and J are TRBV2 and TRBJ2-7, with 13 bases lining up with TRBD2. Germline CDR1 and CDR2: SNHLY and FYNNEI. V dropped 5 bases and J dropped 7; count of bases not matched to a gene: 5. This CDR3 region has 14 residues.

The chain couples TRBV23-1 to TRBJ2-7, with 7 bases that match TRBD1. TRBV23-1 is an open reading frame whose function is uncertain. This CDR3 comprises 15 residues. J lost 1 base, V lost 7 bases, and 10 bases had no gene match. The CDR3 nucleotides read TGCGCCAGCACGAAGCCGGGACAGAGGTCCTACGAGCAGTACTTC. Protein: CASTKPGQRSYEQYF.

This clone has just a few counts. The genes are TRBV5-4 and TRBJ2-7; 9 bases fit TRBD1. CDR1 and CDR2 (germline): SGHNT, YYREEE (reference sequence). Trimming cost V 4 bases and J 2 bases; bases outside gene matches: 7. This CDR3 has 15 amino acids. CDR3 loop: CASSPKGTGTYEQYF. For the CDR3, the DNA is TGTGCCAGCAGCCCTAAAGGGACAGGGACCTACGAGCAGTACTTC. The complete variable domain, with remaining parts taken from reference TRBV5-4 and TRBJ2-7, reads ETGVTQSPTHLIKTRGQQVTLRCSSQSGHNTVSWYQQALGQGPQFIFQYYREEENGRGNFPPRFSGLQFPNYSSELNVNALELDDSALYLCASSPKGTGTYEQYFGPGTRLTVT.

J is TRBJ2-3 and V is TRBV6-5, with a weak D call TRBD2 (6 bases). Germline values: CDR1 MNHEY, CDR2 SVGAGI. The CDR3 is made up of 16 amino acids. Trimming shortened V by 4 bases and J by 0 bases, and 14 bases separated the two germline ends. This CDR3 reads CASSSSRRGSTDTQYF. Written as DNA, the CDR3 is TGTGCCAGCAGTTCCTCCCGCCGGGGGAGCACAGATACGCAGTATTTT.

This rearrangement joins TRBV5-1 to TRBJ1-3; D is unclear. The CDR3 extends over 14 amino acids. Germline V gene data show CDR1 as SGHRS and CDR2 as YFSETQ. V shed 4 bases and J shed 3 bases, with 11 bases lying between them. CDR3 amino acids: CASSPGGGGNTIYF. The CDR3 nucleotides are TGCGCCAGCAGCCCGGGAGGAGGTGGAAACACCATATATTTT.

The chain couples TRBV5-1 to TRBJ2-7, with D unresolved. Germline CDR1 SGHRS, CDR2 YFSETQ. The CDR3 contains 12 residues. V dropped 0 bases and J dropped 5 bases, with 6 bases sitting between them. CDR3 bases: TGCGCCAGCAGCTTGGATCAGGACGAGCAGTACTTC. Translated: CASSLDQDEQYF.

V usage is TRBV11-3 and J usage is TRBJ2-7; D may be TRBD2 (6 bases). V lost 1 base and J 2 bases, leaving 12 bases between the germline ends. CDR1 is SGHNT, CDR2 YENEEA, per germline. The CDR3 is 15 residues long. The CDR3 nucleotides are TGTGCCAGCAGCTTAGGGGGCGGGGCAACCTACGAGCAGTACTTC. This sequence encodes CASSLGGGATYEQYF.

This clone was recorded a few times. The sample has other DNA sequences that encode this CDR3 too. The chain couples TRBV7-3 to TRBJ2-3, with D possibly being TRBD2 (6 bases). The CDR3 is 13 amino acids. Trimming stripped 4 bases from V and 3 bases from J, with 8 bases between. In germline, CDR1 is SGHTA, CDR2 FQGTGA. The CDR3 coding sequence is TGTGCCAGCAGCTCCGGAGGGACAGATACGCAGTATTTT. Its protein is CASSSGGTDTQYF.

This chain connects TRBV2 to TRBJ1-4; 9 positions match TRBD1. The germline gives CDR1 SNHLY, CDR2 FYNNEI. This CDR3 is built from 15 residues. Trimming cost V 3 bases and J 5 bases; bases outside gene matches: 4. The CDR3 coding sequence is TGTGCCAGCAGTGACGAGGGACAGGGAAATGAAAAACTGTTTTTT. Residues: CASSDEGQGNEKLFF.

The rearrangement joins TRBV4-2 to TRBJ2-3; D is ambiguous. The length of the CDR3 is 15 residues. CDR1 and CDR2 from the germline V gene are LGHNA and YNFKEQ. With 3 bases removed from V and 0 bases from J, the gap between germline ends came to 10 bases. In DNA form, the CDR3 reads TGTGCCAGCAGCCAGGAGACTGACAGCACAGATACGCAGTATTTT. This sequence encodes CASSQETDSTDTQYF.

V usage is TRBV11-2 and J usage is TRBJ2-5; no clear D gene. The ends were cut back, 0 bases at V and 4 bases at J, with 9 bases in the middle. The CDR3 extends over 14 amino acids. CDR1 and CDR2 from the germline V gene are SGHAT and FQNNGV. The CDR3 protein is CASSLDSGPETQYF. The CDR3 coding sequence is TGTGCCAGCAGCTTAGACTCAGGCCCAGAGACCCAGTACTTC.

The chain combines TRBV12-3 or TRBV12-4 with TRBJ1-1; 8 nucleotides line up with TRBD1. Trimming took 5 bases from V and 10 from J; bases not matched to a gene: 9. The CDR3 runs 13 residues. In nucleotides, the CDR3 is TGTGCCAGCAGTGGCGACAGGGGCGTCGGAGCTTTCTTT. Translated, it gives CASSGDRGVGAFF.